At least ten counts were recorded for the clone carrying this TCR beta chain. CDR3 length: 15 amino acids. The V end was cut by 6 bases, the J end by 4 bases, with 18 bases between. Germline CDR1 reads LNHDA; CDR2 reads SQIVND (reference sequence). The data stem from a study of shared clonotypes between healthy human individuals. Sequencing was performed with immunoSEQ multiplex PCR; in TCRdb, only in-frame clones are kept and a portion is missing. Of over a million clones in the sample, approximately 70% were seen once. Sequencing input: memory CD4+ T cells sorted from blood. Subset specified: CD45RA-negative fraction. The rearrangement uses TRBV19 and TRBJ2-5; the D call may be TRBD1 or TRBD2 (5 bases each). This clonotype originated in a young man in good health. CDR3 coding DNA: TGTGCCAGTAGATCCGTCGGGTGGGGGAGAGAGACCCAGTACTTC. Residues: CASRSVGWGRETQYF.